This TCR beta chain derives from a study of blood T cells in healthy people across ages. Whole-study findings and limits: It was not possible, with unsorted PBMCs, to conclusively compare naive and antigen-experienced cells.

Peripheral blood, 9.5 to 10 milliliters per donor, was collected. Each sample provided at least 5 micrograms of extracted total RNA. This clonotype appeared once. Its antigen remains unidentified. Combining a sample-barcoded 5' primer with a J-beta primer mix, a second PCR ran for about 7 to 11 cycles. Each cDNA molecule, via a template-switch adaptor with 12 random nucleotides, was tagged. TCRdb called the 5' RACE reads again in MiXCR, with one record for every CDR3 protein. The table has some 860,000 distinct CDR3 sequences, about 56% seen once. The CDR3 is made up of 15 amino acids. With 3 bases clipped from V and 4 bases from J, the junction kept 6 bases outside the gene matches. CDR1 and CDR2 (germline): SGDLS, YYNGEE.

The receptor was derived from a man between 40 and 49 years old in good health. The V and J genes are TRBV9 and TRBJ2-3; 9 bases are a match to TRBD2. The specimen sequenced was blood. The CDR3 is CASSALAGNADTQYF. The CDR3 DNA is TGTGCCAGCAGCGCCCTAGCGGGAAACGCAGATACGCAGTATTTT.